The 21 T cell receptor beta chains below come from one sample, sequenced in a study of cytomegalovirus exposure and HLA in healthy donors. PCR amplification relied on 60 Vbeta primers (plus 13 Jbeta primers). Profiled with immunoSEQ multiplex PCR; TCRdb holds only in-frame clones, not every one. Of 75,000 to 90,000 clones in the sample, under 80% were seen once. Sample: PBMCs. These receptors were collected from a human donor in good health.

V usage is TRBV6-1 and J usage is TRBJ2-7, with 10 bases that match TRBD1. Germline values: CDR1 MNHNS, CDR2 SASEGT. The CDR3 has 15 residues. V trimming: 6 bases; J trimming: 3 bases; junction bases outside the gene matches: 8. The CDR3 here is CASREGTGEFYEQYF. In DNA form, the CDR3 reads TGTGCCAGCAGAGAGGGGACAGGGGAATTCTACGAGCAGTACTTC.

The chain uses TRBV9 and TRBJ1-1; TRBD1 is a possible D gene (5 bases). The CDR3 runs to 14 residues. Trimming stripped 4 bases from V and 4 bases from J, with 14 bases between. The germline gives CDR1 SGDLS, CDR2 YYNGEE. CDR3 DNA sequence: TGTGCCAGCAGCCCAGCGGGCAGGGTCACTGAAGCTTTCTTT. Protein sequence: CASSPAGRVTEAFF. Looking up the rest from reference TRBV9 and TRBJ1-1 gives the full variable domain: DSGVTQTPKHLITATGQRVTLRCSPRSGDLSVYWYQQSLDQGLQFLIQYYNGEERAKGNILERFSAQQFPDLHSELNLSSLELGDSALYFCASSPAGRVTEAFFGQGTRLTVV.

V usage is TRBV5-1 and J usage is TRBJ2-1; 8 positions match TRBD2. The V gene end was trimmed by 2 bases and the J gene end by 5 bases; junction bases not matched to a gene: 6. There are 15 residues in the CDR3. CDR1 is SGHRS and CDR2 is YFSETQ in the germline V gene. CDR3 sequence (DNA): TGCGCCAGCAGCTTTATAGCGGGGTCCAACAATGAGCAGTTCTTC. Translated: CASSFIAGSNNEQFF.

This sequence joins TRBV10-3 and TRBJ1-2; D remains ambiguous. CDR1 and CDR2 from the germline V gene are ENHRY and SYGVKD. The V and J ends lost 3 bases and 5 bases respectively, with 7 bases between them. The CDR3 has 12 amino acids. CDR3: CAISELQYGYTF. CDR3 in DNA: TGTGCCATCAGTGAATTACAGTATGGCTACACCTTC.

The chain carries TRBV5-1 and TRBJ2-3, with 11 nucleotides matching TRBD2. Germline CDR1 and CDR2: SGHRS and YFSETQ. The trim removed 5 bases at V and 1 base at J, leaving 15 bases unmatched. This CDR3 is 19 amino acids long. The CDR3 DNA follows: TGCGCCAGCAGTGGGTCGATTAGCGGGGGGGTTTCCCGCACAGATACGCAGTATTTT. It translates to CASSGSISGGVSRTDTQYF.

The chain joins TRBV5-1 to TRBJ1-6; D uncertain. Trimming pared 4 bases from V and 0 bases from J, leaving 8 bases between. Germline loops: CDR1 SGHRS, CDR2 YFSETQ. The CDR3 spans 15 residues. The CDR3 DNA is TGCGCCAGCAGCCCATGGAGCTCCTATAATTCACCCCTCCACTTT. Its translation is CASSPWSSYNSPLHF.

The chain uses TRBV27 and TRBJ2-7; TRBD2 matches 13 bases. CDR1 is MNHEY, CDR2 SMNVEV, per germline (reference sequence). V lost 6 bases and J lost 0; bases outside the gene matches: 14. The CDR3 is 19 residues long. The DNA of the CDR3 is TGTGCCAGCAGACTAGCGGGGGGGACTAGCACTTCGGGCTCCTACGAGCAGTACTTC. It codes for CASRLAGGTSTSGSYEQYF.

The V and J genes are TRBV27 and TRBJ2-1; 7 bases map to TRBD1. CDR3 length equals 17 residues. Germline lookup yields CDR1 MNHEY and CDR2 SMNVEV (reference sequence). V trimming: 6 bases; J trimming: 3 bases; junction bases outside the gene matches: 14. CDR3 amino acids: CASSRYLTGDIYNEQFF. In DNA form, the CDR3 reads TGTGCCAGCAGCCGATACCTTACAGGGGATATCTACAATGAGCAGTTCTTC.

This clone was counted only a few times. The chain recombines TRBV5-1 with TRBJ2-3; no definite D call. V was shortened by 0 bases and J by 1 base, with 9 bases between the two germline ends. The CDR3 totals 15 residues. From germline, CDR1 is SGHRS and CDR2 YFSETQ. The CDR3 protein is CASSLGGHGTDTQYF. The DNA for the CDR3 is TGCGCCAGCAGCTTGGGAGGCCACGGCACAGATACGCAGTATTTT.

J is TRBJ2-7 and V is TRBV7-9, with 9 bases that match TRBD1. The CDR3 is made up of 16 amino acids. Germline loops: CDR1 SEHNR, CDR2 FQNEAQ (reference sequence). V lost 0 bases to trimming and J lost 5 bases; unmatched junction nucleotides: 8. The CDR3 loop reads CASSLAPGTGYHEQYF. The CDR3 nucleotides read TGTGCCAGCAGCTTAGCCCCCGGGACAGGGTACCACGAGCAGTACTTC.

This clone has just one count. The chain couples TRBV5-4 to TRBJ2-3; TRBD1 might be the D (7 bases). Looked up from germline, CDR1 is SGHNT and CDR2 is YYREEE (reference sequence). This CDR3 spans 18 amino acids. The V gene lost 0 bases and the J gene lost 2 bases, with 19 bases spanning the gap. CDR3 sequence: CASSLGLGGSPLTDTQYF. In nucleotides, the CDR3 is TGTGCCAGCAGCTTGGGACTAGGGGGCTCCCCGCTCACAGATACGCAGTATTTT.

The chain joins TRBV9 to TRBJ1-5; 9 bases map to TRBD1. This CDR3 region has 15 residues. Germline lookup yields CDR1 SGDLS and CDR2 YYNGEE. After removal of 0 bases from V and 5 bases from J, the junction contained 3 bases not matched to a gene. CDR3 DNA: TGTGCCAGCAGCGTAGGGGGGGACAGGGATCAGCCCCAGCATTTT. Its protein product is CASSVGGDRDQPQHF.

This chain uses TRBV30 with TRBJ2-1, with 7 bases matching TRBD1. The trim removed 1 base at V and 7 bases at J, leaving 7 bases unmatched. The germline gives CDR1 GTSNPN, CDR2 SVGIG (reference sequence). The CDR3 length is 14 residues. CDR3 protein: CAWSADRVQNEQFF. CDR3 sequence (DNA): TGTGCCTGGAGTGCCGACAGGGTCCAGAATGAGCAGTTCTTC.

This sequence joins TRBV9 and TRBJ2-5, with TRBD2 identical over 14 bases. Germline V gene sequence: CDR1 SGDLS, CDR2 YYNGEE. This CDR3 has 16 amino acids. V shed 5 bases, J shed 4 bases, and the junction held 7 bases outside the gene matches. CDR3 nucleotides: TGTGCCAGCAGTCGCTCCGGGACTAGCGGGGGAGAGACCCAGTACTTC. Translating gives CASSRSGTSGGETQYF.

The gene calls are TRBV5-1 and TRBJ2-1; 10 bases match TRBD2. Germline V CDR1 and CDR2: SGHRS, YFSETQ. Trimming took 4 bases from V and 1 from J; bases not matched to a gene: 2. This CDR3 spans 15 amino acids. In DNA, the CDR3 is TGCGCCAGCAGCATAGCGGGGGGTTCCTACAATGAGCAGTTCTTC. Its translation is CASSIAGGSYNEQFF.

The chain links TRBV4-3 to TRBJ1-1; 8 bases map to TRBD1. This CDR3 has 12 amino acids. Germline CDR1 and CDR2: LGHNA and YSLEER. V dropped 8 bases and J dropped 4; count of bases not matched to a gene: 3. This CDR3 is CASGQGLTEAFF. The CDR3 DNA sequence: TGCGCCAGCGGACAGGGACTCACTGAAGCTTTCTTT.

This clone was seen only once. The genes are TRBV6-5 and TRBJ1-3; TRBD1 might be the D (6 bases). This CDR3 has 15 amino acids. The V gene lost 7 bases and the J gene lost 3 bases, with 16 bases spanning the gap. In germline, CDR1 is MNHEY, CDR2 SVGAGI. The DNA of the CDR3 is TGTGCCAGCACCACGGGGGGGGCCGGTGGAAACACCATATATTTT. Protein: CASTTGGAGGNTIYF.

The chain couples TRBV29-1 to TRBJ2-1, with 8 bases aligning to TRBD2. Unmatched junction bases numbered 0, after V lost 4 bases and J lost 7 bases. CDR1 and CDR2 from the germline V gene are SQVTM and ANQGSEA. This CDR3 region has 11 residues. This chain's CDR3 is CSVGGRNEQFF. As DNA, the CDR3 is TGCAGCGTTGGCGGGAGGAATGAGCAGTTCTTC.

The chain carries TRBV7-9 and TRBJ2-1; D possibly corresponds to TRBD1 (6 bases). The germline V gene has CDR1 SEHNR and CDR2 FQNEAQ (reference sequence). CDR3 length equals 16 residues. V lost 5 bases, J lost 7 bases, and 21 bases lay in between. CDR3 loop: CASSRPGDVSHNEQFF. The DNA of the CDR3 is TGTGCCAGCAGCCGTCCAGGGGACGTCAGTCATAATGAGCAGTTCTTC.

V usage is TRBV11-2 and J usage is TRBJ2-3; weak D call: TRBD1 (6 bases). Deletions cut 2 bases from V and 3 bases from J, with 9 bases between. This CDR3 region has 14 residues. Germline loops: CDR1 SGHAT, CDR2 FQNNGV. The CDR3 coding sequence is TGTGCCAGCAGCTTACCGACAGGTACAGATACGCAGTATTTT. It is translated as CASSLPTGTDTQYF.

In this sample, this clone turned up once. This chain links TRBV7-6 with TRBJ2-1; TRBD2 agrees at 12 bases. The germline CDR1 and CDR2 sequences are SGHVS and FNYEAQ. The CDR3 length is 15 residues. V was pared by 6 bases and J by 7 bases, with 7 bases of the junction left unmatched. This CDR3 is CASRQTSGGGNEQFF. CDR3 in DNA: TGTGCCAGCAGACAGACTAGCGGGGGAGGTAATGAGCAGTTCTTC.